This TCR beta chain was captured in a study of tissue T cells after allogeneic stem cell transplantation (dated by TCRdb to the early 2020s). Study-wide context: If a tissue had multiple samples, a pathologist reviewed H&E sections so that samples with histologically apparent lymphocytes got priority for sequencing. The study profiled TCR beta repertoires across many tissues from research autopsies of patients with and without GVHD, plus mouse models of GVHD. On the human side, the study was prospective and observational, with no blinding or randomization. On the study overall, not on this receptor specifically: In both patients and mice, T cells from blood and spleen picked up only a limited part of the TCR repertoire that was detected in tissues. Which tissue TCRs were alloreactive or antigen-specific was not determined in the study, and some of the clones might have been host cells that persisted. No blood samples were available for the non-GVHD comparator patients. Only a few T cell clones appeared in more than one patient, yet motif-based clustering showed tissue-specific repertoire signatures that were shared between patients. Within patients, how anatomically similar the tissues were was a key factor in shaping TCR repertoire composition, regardless of disease or transplant status. A small and clinically heterogeneous patient cohort was studied, and sampling depth was acknowledged as a limitation.

The library was built by means of the immunoSEQ multiplex PCR assay. Adaptive Biotechnologies performed TCRbeta CDR3 sequencing at survey depth and reported CDR3 sequences, V/J genes, productive frequency, and template counts. TCR beta CDR3 regions were amplified from genomic DNA instead of RNA. Regarding the original processing steps: Jensen-Shannon divergence was used to quantify pairwise repertoire overlap between tissues, with a value of 1 indicating complete divergence and a value of 0 indicating identical repertoires. Based on pairwise JSD values, tissues were grouped by single-linkage agglomerative hierarchical clustering, and the results were shown as dendrograms. GLIPH2 was applied to all patient samples using simulation_depth 1000, kmer_min_depth 3, and cdr3_length_cutoff 8, and only groups with more than two unique CDR3s were retained. In a standardized tissue-overlap score, Jaccard GLIPH-group overlap across patients was extrapolated to a standard repertoire size of 1000 clones. To look at how diversity was associated with clinical or experimental variables, linear mixed-effect models were used, with tissue treated as a fixed effect and individual treated as a random effect. TCRdb retrieved this table from immuneACCESS and kept in-frame rearrangements only. Not all clones are present; in checked studies, unresolved V genes account for under half, and no reason is known for the remainder. Clonal size and the V and J genes are those of that table, whereas D and trimming came from the DNA. Recorded for this sample are about 5,800 clones; approximately 60% of them occurred a single time. The ten biggest clones cover 21% of the sample.

This clone has more than one count but fewer than ten. Which antigen it targets is not known. There are no base qualities to consult, and no much larger clone falls within one base. A distance of 10 bases separates the germline ends of V and J, which lose 2 bases and 8 bases respectively. The cysteine opens and the phenylalanine closes a CDR3 of 13 amino acids. Only the CDR3 part of the read is kept: 39 bases, read in frame from the first base. Per the germline V gene (reference sequence), LNHNV is the CDR1 and YYDKDF is the CDR2. The sample's time point label, decoded: human tissue collected at research (rapid) autopsy. Three non-HCT comparator patients who had other cancers, at least five GI tract samples, and no known GI disease at death were chosen retrospectively. Autopsy tissues, which were obtained after a median post-mortem interval of approximately 9.9 hours, included GI sites from esophagus to rectum, liver, skin and lymphoid organs including spleen. Autopsy specimens were bisected, with one portion flash-frozen in liquid nitrogen and the rest formalin-fixed; GI outer muscle layers were removed. Genomic DNA was extracted from frozen tissues using the Mag-Bind Blood & Tissue DNA HDQ 96 Kit on a Chemagic 360 or the DNeasy Blood & Tissue Kit. Because of concern about red blood cell contamination, extracted DNA was further purified using the Genomic DNA Clean & Concentrator-25 kit.

This chain is built from TRBV15 and TRBJ1-5; the best D guess is TRBD1, with 5 bases matching. The sequences come from tissue from the jejunum, collected at autopsy. The source of this sequence is a male donor older than 55 with lung cancer. The base sequence is TGTGCCACCAGCAGACTCCTGGGGGAGCCCCAGCATTTT. Translated, this is CATSRLLGEPQHF.